These T cell receptor beta chains were read from a single sample in a study of cytomegalovirus exposure and HLA in healthy donors. Profiled with immunoSEQ multiplex PCR; TCRdb holds only in-frame clones, not every one. The sample has about 130,000 clones, 75% to 85% seen once. What was sequenced was PBMCs. The receptor source for this set is a man aged 25 to 40 in good health and CMV-seropositive. Each CDR3 is given with its conserved first and last residue. The D gene is left open where the match is weak. Size is stated for part of the rows, as once, few or many counts, or as a class when the clone is expanded.

v_call,clone_size,j_call,d_call,cdr3_aa,cdr3_nt
TRBV7-8,-,TRBJ2-5,TRBD2,CASSRLVSSGGAKETQYF,TGTGCCAGCAGCCGACTAGTTTCTAGCGGGGGGGCAAAGGAGACCCAGTACTTC
TRBV30,-,TRBJ1-6,-,CAWRPGEGNSPLHF,TGTGCCTGGAGACCAGGGGAGGGGAATTCACCCCTCCACTTT
TRBV28,-,TRBJ2-2,-,CASSLFSGSNTGELFF,TGTGCCAGCAGTTTATTTTCAGGATCGAACACCGGGGAGCTGTTTTTT
TRBV5-1,-,TRBJ2-2,-,CASSLAGSYTGELFF,TGCGCCAGCAGCTTGGCCGGGTCGTACACCGGGGAGCTGTTTTTT
TRBV10-3,-,TRBJ2-3,TRBD2,CAISESPSGGAIDTQYF,TGTGCCATCAGTGAGTCGCCTAGCGGGGGGGCAATAGATACGCAGTATTTT
TRBV6-1,-,TRBJ1-4,-,CASSAPGQINEKLFF,TGTGCCAGCAGTGCCCCGGGACAAATTAATGAAAAACTGTTTTTT
TRBV18,-,TRBJ1-1,-,CASSSGGGNTEAFF,TGTGCCAGCTCCTCGGGAGGGGGGAACACTGAAGCTTTCTTT
TRBV4-2,once,TRBJ2-7,-,CASSQLTGSYEQYF,TGTGCCAGCAGCCAATTGACAGGATCCTACGAGCAGTACTTC
TRBV15,-,TRBJ1-6,-,CATSSQEVSPLHF,TGTGCCACCAGCAGCCAGGAGGTTTCACCCCTCCACTTT
TRBV5-1,few,TRBJ2-1,-,CASRTGQLTNNEQFF,TGCGCCAGCAGAACAGGACAGCTAACGAACAATGAGCAGTTCTTC
TRBV9,-,TRBJ1-1,-,CASSVGGRNTEAFF,TGTGCCAGCAGCGTTGGGGGCCGGAACACTGAAGCTTTCTTT
TRBV6-5,-,TRBJ1-1,-,CASSPSGGMNTEAFF,TGTGCCAGCAGTCCCTCGGGGGGAATGAACACTGAAGCTTTCTTT
TRBV5-1,-,TRBJ1-5,-,CASSITGNQPQHF,TGCGCCAGCAGTATAACCGGGAATCAGCCCCAGCATTTT
TRBV30,-,TRBJ2-3,TRBD2,CAWSKTSGGPAGTDTQYF,TGTGCCTGGAGTAAGACTAGCGGGGGGCCCGCCGGCACAGATACGCAGTATTTT
TRBV19,-,TRBJ2-5,-,CASSIRRYQETQYF,TGTGCCAGTAGTATCCGGAGGTACCAAGAGACCCAGTACTTC
TRBV5-1,-,TRBJ1-1,-,CASSLDMNTEAFF,TGCGCCAGCAGCTTAGACATGAACACTGAAGCTTTCTTT
TRBV29-1,-,TRBJ1-1,TRBD1,CSVSGQPNTEAFF,TGCAGCGTGTCGGGACAGCCGAACACTGAAGCTTTCTTT
TRBV11-3,-,TRBJ2-1,TRBD2,CASSLSGGAGNEQFF,TGTGCCAGCAGCTTGAGCGGGGGGGCGGGTAATGAGCAGTTCTTC
TRBV28,once,TRBJ2-1,TRBD2,CASSGPERGGLNEQFF,TGTGCCAGCAGTGGCCCGGAGCGGGGGGGCCTTAATGAGCAGTTCTTC
TRBV11-2,-,TRBJ1-1,TRBD1,CASSPGQGEAPEAFF,TGTGCCAGCAGCCCGGGACAGGGGGAAGCTCCTGAAGCTTTCTTT
TRBV15,-,TRBJ1-5,-,CATNEGSNQPQHF,TGTGCCACTAATGAGGGTAGCAATCAGCCCCAGCATTTT
TRBV27,-,TRBJ2-2,-,CASSLIYRDTGELFF,TGTGCCAGCAGTTTAATTTACCGGGACACCGGGGAGCTGTTTTTT
TRBV5-6,-,TRBJ2-7,TRBD2,CASSRGPSGGVSPYEQYF,TGTGCCAGCAGCCGAGGGCCTAGCGGGGGGGTAAGCCCCTACGAGCAGTACTTC
TRBV4-1,-,TRBJ2-1,-,CASSQVGQYNEQFF,TGCGCCAGCAGCCAAGTTGGGCAATACAATGAGCAGTTCTTC
TRBV7-2,-,TRBJ2-3,-,CASSLKAAADTQYF,TGTGCCAGCAGCTTGAAGGCCGCGGCAGATACGCAGTATTTT
TRBV7-8,-,TRBJ2-7,-,CASSSTPRRGMKDEQYF,TGTGCCAGCAGCTCGACCCCCCGCAGGGGTATGAAGGACGAGCAGTACTTC
TRBV19,-,TRBJ2-1,-,CASRRGVGNEQFF,TGTGCCAGTAGAAGGGGCGTGGGGAATGAGCAGTTCTTC
TRBV10-2,-,TRBJ2-1,TRBD1,CASSEFRTGFSGEQFF,TGCGCCAGCAGTGAGTTTAGGACAGGGTTCTCTGGTGAGCAGTTCTTC